This TCR beta chain was recovered during a study of shared clonotypes between healthy human individuals. The germline V and J ends were trimmed by 5 bases and 7 bases, with 8 bases remaining between them. Germline V lookup: CDR1 MNHEY, CDR2 SVGAGI. CDR3 length: 12 amino acids. Assay: immunoSEQ multiplex PCR; the TCRdb copy retains only in-frame clones and omits some. Here the sample spans more than 900,000 clones, 70% to 80% being singletons. Sequenced input: memory CD4+ T cells from PBMCs. Subset defined: CD45RA-negative fraction. The V call is TRBV6-5, the J call TRBJ1-4; D call uncertain. The receptor was isolated from a man aged 18-30 years in good health. Some clones in this sample may be carry-over from other donors' samples. The CDR3 spells CASSTNSEKLFF. The CDR3 nucleotides are TGTGCCAGCAGTACCAACAGTGAAAAACTGTTTTTT.